This is a list of T cell receptor beta chains from one sample in a study of shared clonotypes between healthy human individuals. The method was immunoSEQ multiplex PCR; TCRdb's version includes in-frame clones alone and lacks a portion of them. The sample consists of 1.4 million to 1.5 million clones, 95% to 97% of them appearing once. The sequencing input was naive CD4+ T cells sorted from blood. The receptors come from a young man in good health. Both conserved end residues are part of each CDR3. Fields, in order: CDR3 length, J gene, D gene, V gene, clone size, CDR3 DNA, CDR3 protein. The D gene is left open where the match is weak. Clone size, where shown, is once, few, many, or a class for clones that have expanded.

len: 16; j_gene: TRBJ2-5; d_gene: TRBD2; v_gene: TRBV13; abundance: once; CDR3nt: TGTGCCAGCAGCTTAGCTTGGGGTAGCGGGGGAGAGACCCAGTACTTC; CDR3aa: CASSLAWGSGGETQYF
len: 21; j_gene: TRBJ2-5; d_gene: NA; v_gene: TRBV21-1; abundance: once; CDR3nt: TGTGCCAGCAGCAAAAGGGGGACCGGGACAGGTGACATGAGGGGGCAAGAGACCCAGTACTTC; CDR3aa: CASSKRGTGTGDMRGQETQYF
len: 13; j_gene: TRBJ2-3; d_gene: NA; v_gene: TRBV6-5; abundance: NA; CDR3nt: TGTGCCAGCAGTGGGCATGGCACAGATACGCAGTATTTT; CDR3aa: CASSGHGTDTQYF
len: 16; j_gene: TRBJ1-1; d_gene: TRBD1; v_gene: TRBV5-1; abundance: NA; CDR3nt: TGCGCCAGCAGCTTAATGGGACAGGTGATGAACACTGAAGCTTTCTTT; CDR3aa: CASSLMGQVMNTEAFF
len: 12; j_gene: TRBJ2-3; d_gene: NA; v_gene: TRBV28; abundance: NA; CDR3nt: TGTGCCAGCAGTCCCCCAGCCACCCGGGGGTATTTT; CDR3aa: CASSPPATRGYF
len: 16; j_gene: TRBJ2-3; d_gene: NA; v_gene: TRBV9; abundance: NA; CDR3nt: TGTGCCAGCAGCCCGCGAAGGGAGACTATCCCAGATACGCAGTATTTT; CDR3aa: CASSPRRETIPDTQYF
len: 18; j_gene: TRBJ2-1; d_gene: NA; v_gene: TRBV4-1; abundance: NA; CDR3nt: TGCGCCAGCAGCCAAGGAGAAAGGGTGACCCTCGTACACAATGAGCAGTTCTTC; CDR3aa: CASSQGERVTLVHNEQFF
len: 13; j_gene: TRBJ2-7; d_gene: TRBD1; v_gene: TRBV27; abundance: NA; CDR3nt: TGTGCCAGCAGTCGGACAGGCTCCTACGAGCAGTACTTC; CDR3aa: CASSRTGSYEQYF
len: 14; j_gene: TRBJ1-2; d_gene: NA; v_gene: TRBV7-2; abundance: NA; CDR3nt: TGTGCCAGCAGCGGTGCCGCGGGCGCAAATGGCTACACCTTC; CDR3aa: CASSGAAGANGYTF
len: 15; j_gene: TRBJ1-3; d_gene: NA; v_gene: TRBV28; abundance: once; CDR3nt: TGTGCCAGCAGTCCCTCTGGGGTACGTGGAAACACCATATATTTT; CDR3aa: CASSPSGVRGNTIYF
len: 15; j_gene: TRBJ2-7; d_gene: TRBD2; v_gene: TRBV19; abundance: NA; CDR3nt: TGTGCCAGTAGAGGACTAGCGGGAGGACCCTACGAGCAGTACTTC; CDR3aa: CASRGLAGGPYEQYF
len: 20; j_gene: TRBJ2-1; d_gene: TRBD1; v_gene: TRBV5-1; abundance: once; CDR3nt: TGCGCCAGCAGCTTGGACGCCTTTATTCAGGGACAGGCGGACCTCAATGAGCAGTTCTTC; CDR3aa: CASSLDAFIQGQADLNEQFF
len: 15; j_gene: TRBJ2-3; d_gene: NA; v_gene: TRBV4-3; abundance: NA; CDR3nt: TGCGCCAGCAGCCAAGCTAGCGCTTACACAGATACGCAGTATTTT; CDR3aa: CASSQASAYTDTQYF
len: 15; j_gene: TRBJ2-7; d_gene: TRBD2; v_gene: TRBV19; abundance: NA; CDR3nt: TGTGCCAGTAGTATAAGGGGCCCGGGAGGATACGAGCAGTACTTC; CDR3aa: CASSIRGPGGYEQYF
len: 16; j_gene: TRBJ2-1; d_gene: NA; v_gene: TRBV18; abundance: NA; CDR3nt: TGTGCCAGCTCACCAAGGACCGGGTCGGGGTGGGATGAGCAGTTCTTC; CDR3aa: CASSPRTGSGWDEQFF
len: 12; j_gene: TRBJ2-3; d_gene: NA; v_gene: TRBV28; abundance: NA; CDR3nt: TGTGCCAGCAGTCTCCGGGCCGCTACGCAGTATTTT; CDR3aa: CASSLRAATQYF
len: 14; j_gene: TRBJ2-1; d_gene: TRBD2; v_gene: TRBV25-1; abundance: NA; CDR3nt: TGTGCCAGCAGTGACTCCGGACTAGCGGATGAGCAGTTCTTC; CDR3aa: CASSDSGLADEQFF
len: 14; j_gene: TRBJ2-2; d_gene: NA; v_gene: TRBV10-1; abundance: NA; CDR3nt: TGCGCCAAACCCCCTGACACGAACACCGGGGAGCTGTTTTTT; CDR3aa: CAKPPDTNTGELFF
len: 14; j_gene: TRBJ1-1; d_gene: TRBD1; v_gene: TRBV29-1; abundance: few; CDR3nt: TGCAGCGTCCGGGACAGGGGGCAGGGCACTGAAGCTTTCTTT; CDR3aa: CSVRDRGQGTEAFF
len: 14; j_gene: TRBJ1-1; d_gene: NA; v_gene: TRBV5-1; abundance: NA; CDR3nt: TGCGCCAGCAGCTTTGCAGACATGAACACTGAAGCTTTCTTT; CDR3aa: CASSFADMNTEAFF
len: 14; j_gene: TRBJ1-3; d_gene: NA; v_gene: TRBV28; abundance: NA; CDR3nt: TGTGCCAGCAGTTTATACCAACGGGGAAACACCATATATTTT; CDR3aa: CASSLYQRGNTIYF
len: 14; j_gene: TRBJ2-7; d_gene: NA; v_gene: TRBV9; abundance: NA; CDR3nt: TGTGCCAGCAGCGTAGCGCAGGGCCCCTACGAGCAGTACTTC; CDR3aa: CASSVAQGPYEQYF
len: 17; j_gene: TRBJ1-2; d_gene: NA; v_gene: TRBV9; abundance: NA; CDR3nt: TGTGCCAGCAGCGTAGAGGCCCGACCCTACCCTAACTATGGCTACACCTTC; CDR3aa: CASSVEARPYPNYGYTF
len: 13; j_gene: TRBJ2-1; d_gene: NA; v_gene: TRBV30; abundance: NA; CDR3nt: TGTGCCTGGAGTGTACTAGGGGTTGGAGAGCAGTTCTTC; CDR3aa: CAWSVLGVGEQFF
len: 16; j_gene: TRBJ2-1; d_gene: TRBD2; v_gene: TRBV5-5; abundance: NA; CDR3nt: TGTGCCAGCAGCTCGGTAGCGGGTCTAGGGAACAATGAGCAGTTCTTC; CDR3aa: CASSSVAGLGNNEQFF
len: 15; j_gene: TRBJ2-7; d_gene: NA; v_gene: TRBV27; abundance: NA; CDR3nt: TGTGCCAGCAGTTTCCCCCCGGGACTCCGGAACGAGCAGTACTTC; CDR3aa: CASSFPPGLRNEQYF
len: 14; j_gene: TRBJ2-5; d_gene: TRBD1; v_gene: TRBV18; abundance: NA; CDR3nt: TGTGCCAGCTCACCACTTGGGACAGGCGAGACCCAGTACTTC; CDR3aa: CASSPLGTGETQYF
len: 15; j_gene: TRBJ2-3; d_gene: TRBD2; v_gene: TRBV4-2; abundance: NA; CDR3nt: TGTGCCAGCAGCTGGGGGCTAGCGGGAACAGATACGCAGTATTTT; CDR3aa: CASSWGLAGTDTQYF
len: 14; j_gene: TRBJ1-3; d_gene: NA; v_gene: TRBV2; abundance: NA; CDR3nt: TGTGCCAGCAGTGCCGGATACTCTGGAAACACCATATATTTT; CDR3aa: CASSAGYSGNTIYF
len: 16; j_gene: TRBJ2-1; d_gene: NA; v_gene: TRBV18; abundance: NA; CDR3nt: TGTGCCAGCTCACCATTTGTTTCTAGCAGCCACAATGAGCAGTTCTTC; CDR3aa: CASSPFVSSSHNEQFF
len: 15; j_gene: TRBJ2-1; d_gene: NA; v_gene: TRBV5-4; abundance: NA; CDR3nt: TGTGCCAGCAGCTTGGAACAGAGCTCCTACAATGAGCAGTTCTTC; CDR3aa: CASSLEQSSYNEQFF
len: 14; j_gene: TRBJ2-7; d_gene: NA; v_gene: TRBV7-6; abundance: NA; CDR3nt: TGTGCCAGCAGCACGAGCGGGTTCTCCTACGAGCAGTACTTC; CDR3aa: CASSTSGFSYEQYF
len: 14; j_gene: TRBJ1-1; d_gene: NA; v_gene: TRBV2; abundance: once; CDR3nt: TGTGCCAGCAGTGAAGTAATTTCCGACACTGAAGCTTTCTTT; CDR3aa: CASSEVISDTEAFF
len: 15; j_gene: TRBJ1-3; d_gene: NA; v_gene: TRBV5-1; abundance: NA; CDR3nt: TGCGCCAGCAGCCACGACAGCGGCCCTGGAAACACCATATATTTT; CDR3aa: CASSHDSGPGNTIYF
len: 14; j_gene: TRBJ2-3; d_gene: NA; v_gene: TRBV7-3; abundance: NA; CDR3nt: TGTGCCAGCAGCCCCAGGGAAATCACAGATACGCAGTATTTT; CDR3aa: CASSPREITDTQYF
len: 13; j_gene: TRBJ2-7; d_gene: NA; v_gene: TRBV7-2; abundance: NA; CDR3nt: TGTGCCAGCAGCTTAGTTCTGTCGTACGAGCAGTACTTC; CDR3aa: CASSLVLSYEQYF
len: 14; j_gene: TRBJ2-3; d_gene: TRBD1; v_gene: TRBV14; abundance: NA; CDR3nt: TGTGCCAGCAGGAGACAGGGGGCTACAGATACGCAGTATTTT; CDR3aa: CASRRQGATDTQYF